This TCR beta chain comes out of a study of STAT5B mutations in CD4+ large granular lymphocyte leukemia. Study-level findings and limits: Approximately 25% of private leukemic clonotypes occurred rarely in other patients' non-leukemic repertoires. Top patient clones used TRBV06 genes more often: 8/27 versus 2/35 in controls.

Trimming took 5 bases from V and 6 from J; bases not matched to a gene: 17. The CDR3 has 19 amino acids. Germline values: CDR1 SGHNT, CDR2 YENEEA. Remarks on this clone: Its antigen is currently unknown.

Control samples were healthy donors' buffy coats. In the original workflow: A productive frequency of 2.59 x 10-5 was the lowest detectable. Sequenced by immunoSEQ multiplex PCR; TCRdb stores in-frame clones only, minus some. V and J calls and clone size are given by that table; D and trimming were obtained from the DNA. This sample has approximately 32,000 clones, with 88% found just once. Sequenced material: CD4+ T cells from blood buffy coats. This rearrangement joins TRBV11-3 to TRBJ2-3; 13 nucleotides align to TRBD2. The sequence was obtained from a human donor in good health. The CDR3 DNA reads TGTGCCAGCAGCCCCTCGGGACTAGCGGGACTAAAAGAGGGGGATACGCAGTATTTT. Its protein product is CASSPSGLAGLKEGDTQYF.